Below, 27 T cell receptor beta chains from the same sample are listed, as sequenced in a study of blood T cell repertoires in COVID-19. Libraries were prepared by immunoSEQ multiplex PCR; TCRdb keeps only in-frame clonotypes and omits some of them. The repertoire holds about 530,000 clones, about 89% seen once, with around 8% in the top ten. Sequenced input: peripheral blood. The source is a woman between 45 and 60 years old with COVID-19, enrolled during active disease.

The CDR3 region is CASSPQIGTGGVGGSQPQHF. The CDR3 DNA reads as TGTGCCAGCTCACCCCAGATTGGGACAGGGGGCGTCGGGGGGAGTCAGCCCCAGCATTTT. The chain is built from TRBV18 and TRBJ1-5; 12 bases fit TRBD1. CDR3 length equals 20 residues. J lost 6 bases, V lost 3 bases, and 18 bases had no gene match. The germline gives CDR1 KGHSH, CDR2 LQKENI.

The chain uses TRBV21-1 and TRBJ1-5. TRBV21-1 is noted as a pseudogene. This CDR3 is 12 amino acids long. The CDR3 spells CASSKGGQPQHF. The CDR3 nucleotides are TGTGCCAGCAGCAAGGGAGGTCAGCCCCAGCATTTT.

The V gene is TRBV27, the J gene TRBJ2-2; weak D call: TRBD2 (6 bases). Germline V CDR1 and CDR2: MNHEY, SMNVEV (reference sequence). V shed 6 bases and J shed 5 bases, with 16 bases lying between them. The CDR3 length is 15 residues. The CDR3 spells CASSQMGGRTGELFF. CDR3 sequence (DNA): TGTGCCAGCAGCCAAATGGGGGGACGGACCGGGGAGCTGTTTTTT.

This clone appeared a single time. The chain has TRBV7-2 and TRBJ1-1; the match to TRBD1 covers 7 bases. Germline V gene sequence: CDR1 SGHTA, CDR2 FQGNSA. Trimming cost V 5 bases and J 6 bases; bases outside gene matches: 9. The CDR3 length is 14 residues. Here the CDR3 reads CASSLDRDVAEAFF. Here the CDR3 DNA reads TGTGCCAGCAGCCTTGACAGGGATGTTGCTGAAGCTTTCTTT.

V and J are TRBV4-1 and TRBJ2-1; 9 bases map to TRBD2. Trimming took 0 bases from V and 0 from J; bases not matched to a gene: 9. The CDR3 covers 19 residues. Germline V CDR1 and CDR2: MGHRA, YSYEKL. CDR3 loop: CASSQESVILAGSYNEQFF. The CDR3 DNA sequence: TGCGCCAGCAGCCAAGAGTCAGTGATACTAGCGGGCTCCTACAATGAGCAGTTCTTC.

The chain has TRBV2 and TRBJ2-1; TRBD1 matches 8 bases. Germline CDR1 reads SNHLY; CDR2 reads FYNNEI. Trimming cost V 1 base and J 8 bases; bases outside gene matches: 10. There are 16 residues in the CDR3. The CDR3 coding sequence is TGTGCCAGCAGTGAAGACGGACCACAGGGGGTCGATGAGCAGTTCTTC. Protein product: CASSEDGPQGVDEQFF. The complete variable domain, with remaining parts taken from reference TRBV2 and TRBJ2-1, reads EPEVTQTPSHQVTQMGQEVILRCVPISNHLYFYWYRQILGQKVEFLVSFYNNEISEKSEIFDDQFSVERPDGSNFTLKIRSTKLEDSAMYFCASSEDGPQGVDEQFFGPGTRLTVL.

The chain links TRBV6-1 to TRBJ1-1; 7 bases match TRBD1. Trimming at V came to 0 bases and at J to 10 bases, leaving 5 bases not matched to a gene. The germline V gene encodes CDR1 MNHNS and CDR2 SASEGT. The CDR3 length is 13 residues. CDR3 coding DNA: TGTGCCAGCAGTGAAGCACAGGGGCGCAGAGCTTTCTTT. Protein product: CASSEAQGRRAFF.

The chain employs TRBV3-1 (or the pseudogene TRBV3-2) and TRBJ1-1; 9 nucleotides line up with TRBD1. V was clipped by 4 bases and J by 9 bases; unmatched bases: 6. The germline V gene has CDR1 LGHDT and CDR2 YNNKEL (reference sequence). This CDR3 comprises 13 residues. The CDR3 protein is CASSPGTGSQAFF. The CDR3 nucleotides are TGTGCCAGCAGCCCAGGGACAGGGAGTCAAGCTTTCTTT.

The genes are TRBV7-7 and TRBJ2-3, with TRBD1 as a possible D gene (6 bases). The CDR3 spans 13 residues. Germline assignment: CDR1 SSHAT and CDR2 FNYEAQ (reference sequence). V was shortened by 5 bases and J by 2 bases, with 8 bases between the two germline ends. CDR3 loop: CASSRGTTDTQYF. CDR3 DNA sequence: TGTGCCAGCAGCAGGGGGACCACAGATACGCAGTATTTT.

The chain carries TRBV19 and TRBJ1-3; no reliable D call. Germline V gene sequence: CDR1 LNHDA, CDR2 SQIVND (reference sequence). The CDR3 has 13 residues. The V end was cut by 5 bases, the J end by 2 bases, with 7 bases between. This chain's CDR3 is CASSPSPGNTIYF. DNA for the CDR3: TGTGCCAGTAGTCCGAGCCCTGGAAACACCATATATTTT.

V is TRBV6-1 and J is TRBJ2-6; D is undetermined. V was pared by 1 base and J by 0 bases, with 4 bases between. Germline CDR1 and CDR2: MNHNS and SASEGT. The CDR3 consists of 15 residues. In DNA form, the CDR3 reads TGTGCCAGCAGTGAAGGTTACTCTGGGGCCAACGTCCTGACTTTC. Its translation: CASSEGYSGANVLTF.

The CDR3 DNA reads as TGTGCCAGTAGTATAGACCCCTACCACCAAACAGGGGGTGATAGCAATCAGCCCCAGCATTTT. Its translation: CASSIDPYHQTGGDSNQPQHF. The chain links TRBV19 to TRBJ1-5; 8 bases align to TRBD1. CDR1 and CDR2 from the germline V gene are LNHDA and SQIVND (reference sequence). There are 21 residues in the CDR3. Germline trimming cut 0 bases from V and 0 bases from J; bases unmatched to any gene: 16. Looking up the rest from reference TRBV19 and TRBJ1-5 gives the full variable domain: DGGITQSPKYLFRKEGQNVTLSCEQNLNHDAMYWYRQDPGQGLRLIYYSQIVNDFQKGDIAEGYSVSREKKESFPLTVTSAQKNPTAFYLCASSIDPYHQTGGDSNQPQHFGDGTRLSIL.

The chain recombines TRBV10-3 with TRBJ1-1; 7 nucleotides match TRBD1. V dropped 4 bases and J dropped 5; count of bases not matched to a gene: 7. The CDR3 runs to 14 residues. Looked up from germline, CDR1 is ENHRY and CDR2 is SYGVKD. The CDR3 loop reads CAISVSEGATEAFF. The CDR3 DNA follows: TGTGCCATCAGTGTCAGCGAGGGGGCAACTGAAGCTTTCTTT.

V and J are TRBV30 and TRBJ1-1; D might be TRBD1 (6 bases). Germline V lookup: CDR1 GTSNPN, CDR2 SVGIG (reference sequence). V lost 5 bases and J lost 7, with 17 bases in between. The CDR3 has 13 amino acids. CDR3 amino acids: CAWGRGDRSEAFF. The CDR3 bases are TGTGCCTGGGGGAGGGGAGACAGGAGTGAAGCTTTCTTT.

The chain uses TRBV19 and TRBJ1-3, with D possibly being TRBD1 (6 bases). CDR1 and CDR2 (germline): LNHDA, SQIVND (reference sequence). CDR3 length: 15 amino acids. The germline V and J ends were trimmed by 3 bases and 4 bases, with 13 bases remaining between them. The CDR3 is CASSITRDTGNTIYF. The CDR3 coding sequence is TGTGCCAGTAGTATCACCCGGGACACCGGAAACACCATATATTTT.

The genes are TRBV27 and TRBJ1-1, with TRBD1 identical over 11 bases. CDR1 is MNHEY, CDR2 SMNVEV, per germline (reference sequence). J was trimmed by 4 bases and V by 5 bases; bases with no gene match: 9. The CDR3 is 16 amino acids. The CDR3 here is CASSPPGQGAGTEAFF. CDR3 coding DNA: TGTGCCAGCAGTCCCCCCGGACAGGGGGCCGGCACTGAAGCTTTCTTT.

The V gene is TRBV19, the J gene TRBJ1-2; a possible D gene is TRBD1 (5 bases). The CDR3 has 14 amino acids. Germline CDR1 LNHDA, CDR2 SQIVND (reference sequence). The V end was cut by 2 bases, the J end by 4 bases, with 11 bases between. CDR3 amino acids: CASSIQLGLYGYTF. The DNA of the CDR3 is TGTGCCAGTAGTATACAGTTGGGGCTCTATGGCTACACCTTC.

The rearrangement uses TRBV5-1 and TRBJ1-1; TRBD1 matches 7 bases. CDR1 and CDR2 (germline): SGHRS, YFSETQ. The CDR3 contains 14 residues. V lost 1 base to trimming and J lost 8 bases; unmatched junction nucleotides: 8. This chain's CDR3 is CASSLTGTAAEAFF. The CDR3 DNA reads as TGCGCCAGCAGCTTGACCGGGACAGCAGCAGAAGCTTTCTTT.

The rearrangement uses TRBV19 and TRBJ1-1; D is uncertain. Looked up from germline, CDR1 is LNHDA and CDR2 is SQIVND (reference sequence). Deletions cut 6 bases from V and 1 base from J, with 6 bases between. The CDR3 sequence is 12 residues long. In nucleotides, the CDR3 is TGTGCCAGTAGCCTTTGGAACACTGAAGCTTTCTTT. Protein: CASSLWNTEAFF.

The V and J genes are TRBV5-1 and TRBJ1-2; 9 bases map to TRBD1. V lost 7 bases, J lost 5 bases, and 12 bases stayed unmatched. The CDR3 covers 15 residues. CDR1 is SGHRS and CDR2 is YFSETQ in the germline V gene. This CDR3 reads CASSRGDRVPYGYTF. CDR3 DNA: TGCGCCAGCTCCAGGGGGGACAGGGTGCCGTATGGCTACACCTTC.

V and J are TRBV4-1 and TRBJ1-5; 8 bases match TRBD1. V shed 1 base and J 3 bases; nucleotides not matched to a gene: 2. CDR1 MGHRA and CDR2 YSYEKL come from the germline V gene. This CDR3 is built from 15 residues. Here the CDR3 reads CASSQGTGYNQPQHF. Here the CDR3 DNA reads TGCGCCAGCAGCCAAGGGACAGGGTACAATCAGCCCCAGCATTTT.

The chain has TRBV5-1 and TRBJ1-1; 7 bases line up with TRBD1. Germline V gene data show CDR1 as SGHRS and CDR2 as YFSETQ. V lost 8 bases and J lost 5; bases outside the gene matches: 9. The CDR3 extends over 13 amino acids. The CDR3 nucleotides are TGCGCCAGTTCAGGGGGAGAAGGAACTGAAGCTTTCTTT. Translation gives CASSGGEGTEAFF.

CDR3 region: CASRGYGQASYGYTF. The CDR3 DNA follows: TGTGCCAGCAGGGGGTACGGACAGGCATCCTATGGCTACACCTTC. The chain uses TRBV6-5 and TRBJ1-2; 7 bases fit TRBD1. The germline V gene has CDR1 MNHEY and CDR2 SVGAGI. The CDR3 contains 15 residues. V shed 6 bases and J 4 bases; nucleotides not matched to a gene: 11.

The genes are TRBV30 and TRBJ1-3; no clear D. Trimming pared 3 bases from V and 8 bases from J, leaving 8 bases between. This CDR3 contains 11 residues. The germline CDR1 and CDR2 sequences are GTSNPN and SVGIG (reference sequence). The CDR3 is CAWSPRDTIYF. CDR3 nucleotide sequence: TGTGCCTGGAGCCCCCGGGACACCATATATTTT. The full variable domain, with the rest looked up from reference TRBV30 and TRBJ1-3, is SQTIHQWPATLVQPVGSPLSLECTVEGTSNPNLYWYRQAAGRGLQLLFYSVGIGQISSEVPQNLSASRPQDRQFILSSKKLLLSDSGFYLCAWSPRDTIYFGEGSWLTVV.

This clone was seen a few times. This rearrangement joins TRBV28 to TRBJ1-2, with 8 bases fitting TRBD1. This CDR3 spans 14 amino acids. Losses at the gene ends were 2 bases for V and 7 bases for J; bases not matched to a gene: 6. The germline V gene has CDR1 MDHEN and CDR2 SYDVKM. The CDR3 DNA follows: TGTGCCAGCAGTTTACGGGACAGGATAAGTGGCTACACCTTC. It encodes CASSLRDRISGYTF.

This clone was counted once. V and J are TRBV18 and TRBJ2-1; weak D call: TRBD1 (6 bases). The V end lost 4 bases, the J end lost 7 bases, and 20 bases lay between the germline ends. CDR3 length: 16 amino acids. Germline-derived CDR1 and CDR2 are KGHSH and LQKENI. DNA for the CDR3: TGTGCCAGCTCACTTGAACAGGGTACGGTGGTGAATGAGCAGTTCTTC. Residues: CASSLEQGTVVNEQFF.

The CDR3 reads CASSLSIQGTGELFF. The CDR3 bases are TGTGCCAGCAGTTTATCGATCCAGGGGACCGGGGAGCTGTTTTTT. The chain uses TRBV27 and TRBJ2-2, with TRBD1 as a possible D gene (6 bases). V lost 0 bases, J lost 5 bases, and 10 bases lay in between. Germline loops: CDR1 MNHEY, CDR2 SMNVEV (reference sequence). This CDR3 is 15 amino acids long.